In its sample, the clone carrying this T cell receptor (beta chain) was seen a few times. Its cognate antigen is unknown. Germline V gene sequence: CDR1 ENHRY, CDR2 SYGVKD. This CDR3 is 17 amino acids long. V was clipped by 4 bases and J by 2 bases; unmatched bases: 7. A universal primer site and UMIs were added as TCR cDNA was made by 5'RACE template switching. Via MiXCR, TCRdb re-called the 5' RACE reads, giving one row per CDR3 protein. The table has about 400,000 distinct CDR3 sequences, around 6.4% seen once. This sample was included in a study of T cells after yellow fever vaccination. Study-wide results and limits: Abundant contaminating clonotypes from the bulk population could appear in FACS-sorted repertoires.

The chain has TRBV10-3 and TRBJ2-6; TRBD1 aligns across 8 bases. The sequencing here drew on PBMCs, taken 5 days after the yellow fever booster vaccination. This TCR was recovered from a man between 25 and 39 years old who received the YFV17D yellow fever vaccine. CDR3 protein: CAISGGQGRTGANVLTF. CDR3 sequence (DNA): TGTGCCATCAGTGGCGGACAGGGTCGAACTGGGGCCAACGTCCTGACTTTC.